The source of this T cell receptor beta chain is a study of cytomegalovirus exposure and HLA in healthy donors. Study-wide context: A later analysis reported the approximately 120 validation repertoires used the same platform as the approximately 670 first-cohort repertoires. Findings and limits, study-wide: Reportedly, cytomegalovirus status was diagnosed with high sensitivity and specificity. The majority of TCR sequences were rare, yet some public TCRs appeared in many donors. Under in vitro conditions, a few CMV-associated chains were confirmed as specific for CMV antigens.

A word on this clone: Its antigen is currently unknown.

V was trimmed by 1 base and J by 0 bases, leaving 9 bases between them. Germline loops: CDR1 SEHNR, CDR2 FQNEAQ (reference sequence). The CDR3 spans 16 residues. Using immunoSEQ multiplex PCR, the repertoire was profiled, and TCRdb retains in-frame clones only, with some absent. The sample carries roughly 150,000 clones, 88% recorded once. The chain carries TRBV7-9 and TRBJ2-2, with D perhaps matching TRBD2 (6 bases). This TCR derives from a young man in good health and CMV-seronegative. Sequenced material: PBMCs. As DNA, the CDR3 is TGTGCCAGCAGCTTAGGGGGGGTCTCGAACACCGGGGAGCTGTTTTTT. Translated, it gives CASSLGGVSNTGELFF.